This TCR beta chain is from a study of blood T cell repertoires in COVID-19. Study-level information: The United States, Italy and Spain were the sources of the acute and convalescent COVID-19 samples. The cDNA or gDNA used as material had been derived from T cells, B-cell-depleted T cells, or PBMCs.

Original methodology: Nucleated cell counts were estimated from reference gene primer amplification. Data came from immunoSEQ multiplex PCR; TCRdb stores just in-frame clones and leaves some out. D and trimming come from the DNA, and the V and J calls and clone size come from that table. The data contain roughly 240,000 clones, roughly 86% of them singletons. The V and J ends lost 5 bases and 5 bases respectively, with 16 bases between them. Germline CDR1 is SGHTA and CDR2 is FQGTGA. CDR3 size: 15 residues. The source material was peripheral blood. The clonotype was recovered from an older woman who had recovered from COVID-19. The V and J genes are TRBV7-3 and TRBJ2-1; a weak D match, TRBD1 (6 bases). The CDR3 spells CASSVLRGYNNEQFF. The CDR3 DNA follows: TGTGCCAGCAGCGTCCTCAGGGGATATAACAATGAGCAGTTCTTC.